This T cell receptor beta chain is from a study of blood T cell repertoires in COVID-19. Germline V gene data show CDR1 as SGHTA and CDR2 as FQGNSA. The CDR3 is 13 amino acids. Between the trimmed V and J ends, which lost 9 bases and 5 bases, there was a span of 16 bases. TCRdb's copy holds only in-frame clones and misses some; the assay was immunoSEQ multiplex PCR. The profile covers 300,000 to 350,000 clones, with about 88% appearing a single time and around 6.6% taken by the ten largest. This clonotype was obtained from a woman aged 70-85 years with COVID-19, enrolled during active disease. The chain links TRBV7-2 to TRBJ2-5; a weak D match, TRBD1 (6 bases). The sequenced sample consisted of peripheral blood. The CDR3: CASQGSPQETQYF. The CDR3, as DNA: TGTGCCAGTCAGGGGAGCCCCCAGGAGACCCAGTACTTC.